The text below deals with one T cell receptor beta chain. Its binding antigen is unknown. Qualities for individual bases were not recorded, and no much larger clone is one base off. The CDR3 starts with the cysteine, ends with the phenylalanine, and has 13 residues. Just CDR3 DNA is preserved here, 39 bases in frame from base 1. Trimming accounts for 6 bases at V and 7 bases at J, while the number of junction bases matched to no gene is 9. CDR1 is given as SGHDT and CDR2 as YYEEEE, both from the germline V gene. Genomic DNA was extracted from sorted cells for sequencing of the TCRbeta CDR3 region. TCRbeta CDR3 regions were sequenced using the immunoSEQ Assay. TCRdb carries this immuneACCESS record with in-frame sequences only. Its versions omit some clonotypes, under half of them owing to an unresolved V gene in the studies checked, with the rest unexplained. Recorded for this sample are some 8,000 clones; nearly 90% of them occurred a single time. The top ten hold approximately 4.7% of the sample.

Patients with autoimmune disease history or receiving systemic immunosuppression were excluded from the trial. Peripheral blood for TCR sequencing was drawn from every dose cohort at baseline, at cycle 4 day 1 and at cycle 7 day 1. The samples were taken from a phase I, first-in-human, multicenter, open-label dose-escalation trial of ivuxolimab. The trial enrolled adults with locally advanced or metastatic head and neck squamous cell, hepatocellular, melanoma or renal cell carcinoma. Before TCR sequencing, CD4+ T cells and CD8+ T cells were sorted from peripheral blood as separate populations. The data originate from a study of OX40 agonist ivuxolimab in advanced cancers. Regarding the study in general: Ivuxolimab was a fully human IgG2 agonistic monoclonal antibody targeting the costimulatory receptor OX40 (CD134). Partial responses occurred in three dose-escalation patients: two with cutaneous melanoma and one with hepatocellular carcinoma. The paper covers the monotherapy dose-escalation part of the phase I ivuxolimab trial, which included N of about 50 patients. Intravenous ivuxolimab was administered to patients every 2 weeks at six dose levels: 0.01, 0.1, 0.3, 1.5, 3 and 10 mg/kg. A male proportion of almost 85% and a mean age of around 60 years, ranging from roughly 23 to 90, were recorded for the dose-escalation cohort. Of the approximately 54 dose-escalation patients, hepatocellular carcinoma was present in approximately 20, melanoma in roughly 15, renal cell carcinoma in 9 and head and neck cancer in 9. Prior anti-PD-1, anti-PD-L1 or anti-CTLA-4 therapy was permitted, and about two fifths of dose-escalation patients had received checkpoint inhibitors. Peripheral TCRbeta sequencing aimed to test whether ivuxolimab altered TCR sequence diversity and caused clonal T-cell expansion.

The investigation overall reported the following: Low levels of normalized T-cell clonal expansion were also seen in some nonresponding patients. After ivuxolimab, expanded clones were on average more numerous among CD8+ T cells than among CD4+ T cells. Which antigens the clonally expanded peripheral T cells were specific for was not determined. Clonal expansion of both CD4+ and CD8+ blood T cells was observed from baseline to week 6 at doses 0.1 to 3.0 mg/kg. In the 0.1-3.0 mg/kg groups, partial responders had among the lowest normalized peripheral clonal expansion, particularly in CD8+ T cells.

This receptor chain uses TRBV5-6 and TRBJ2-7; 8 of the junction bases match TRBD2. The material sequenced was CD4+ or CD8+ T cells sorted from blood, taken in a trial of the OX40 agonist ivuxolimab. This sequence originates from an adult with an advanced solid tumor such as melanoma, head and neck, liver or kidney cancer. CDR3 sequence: CASNGRGVREQYF. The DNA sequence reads TGTGCCAGCAACGGGAGGGGGGTTCGGGAGCAGTACTTC.